This T cell receptor (beta chain) originates from a study of blood T cell repertoires in COVID-19. Study at large: COVID-19 samples collected from the United States, Italy and Spain covered acute and convalescent phases. PBMCs, B-cell-depleted T cells, or T cells were the source of the cDNA or gDNA that made up the material.

Per the study methods: Quantification of nucleated cells was approximated via reference gene primer amplification. Clones were sequenced by immunoSEQ multiplex PCR, and TCRdb holds only the in-frame ones, with some missing. V, J and clone size are those of that table, while D and trimming were read from the DNA. In the table there are 15,000 to 20,000 clones, over 75% of which are singletons. The germline gives CDR1 SGHDN, CDR2 FVKESK. The CDR3 runs 13 residues. The ends were cut back, 2 bases at V and 2 bases at J, with 6 bases in the middle. The sequenced sample was peripheral blood. The TCR was taken from a human donor with active COVID-19. The donor label of this sample is uncertain. The J gene is TRBJ1-2, the V gene TRBV14; no definite D call. CDR3 sequence (DNA): TGTGCCAGCAGCCAACAACAGAACTATGGCTACACCTTC. Residues: CASSQQQNYGYTF.